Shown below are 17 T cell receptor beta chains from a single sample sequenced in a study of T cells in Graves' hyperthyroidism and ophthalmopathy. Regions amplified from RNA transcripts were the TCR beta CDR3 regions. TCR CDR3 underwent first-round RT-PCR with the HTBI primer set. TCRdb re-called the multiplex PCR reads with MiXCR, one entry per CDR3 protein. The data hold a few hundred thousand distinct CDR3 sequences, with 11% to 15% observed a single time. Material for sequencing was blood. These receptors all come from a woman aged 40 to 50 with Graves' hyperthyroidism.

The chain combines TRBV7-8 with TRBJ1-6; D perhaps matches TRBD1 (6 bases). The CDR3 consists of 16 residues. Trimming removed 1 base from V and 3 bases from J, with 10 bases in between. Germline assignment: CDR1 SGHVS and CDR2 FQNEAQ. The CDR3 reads CASSLEEGVYNSPLHF. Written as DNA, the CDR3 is TGTGCCAGCAGCTTAGAGGAGGGGGTCTATAATTCACCCCTCCACTTT.

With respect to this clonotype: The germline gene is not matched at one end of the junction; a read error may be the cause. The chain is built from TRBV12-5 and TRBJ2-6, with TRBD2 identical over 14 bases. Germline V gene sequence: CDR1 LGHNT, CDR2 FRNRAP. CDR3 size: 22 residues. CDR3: CASGFLPGGTSGSYSVANVLTF. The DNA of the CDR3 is TGTGCTAGTGGTTTTCTCCCCGGAGGGACTAGCGGGAGTTACTCTGTGGCCAACGTCCTGACTTTC.

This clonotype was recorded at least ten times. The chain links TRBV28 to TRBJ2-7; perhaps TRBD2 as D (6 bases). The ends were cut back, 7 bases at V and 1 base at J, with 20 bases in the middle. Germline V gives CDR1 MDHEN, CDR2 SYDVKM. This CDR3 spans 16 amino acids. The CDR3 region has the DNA TGTGCCAGCATGGGTCAGAAAAGTAGCGGATCCTACGAGCAGTACTTC. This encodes CASMGQKSSGSYEQYF.

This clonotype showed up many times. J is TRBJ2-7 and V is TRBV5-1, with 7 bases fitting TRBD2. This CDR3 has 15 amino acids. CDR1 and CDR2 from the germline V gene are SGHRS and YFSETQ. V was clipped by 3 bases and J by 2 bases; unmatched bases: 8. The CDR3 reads CASSSGLDFTYEQYF. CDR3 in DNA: TGCGCCAGCAGCTCTGGACTAGATTTCACCTACGAGCAGTACTTC.

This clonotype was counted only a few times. The CDR3 is CASSQETSGRPTGELFF. DNA of the CDR3: TGTGCCAGCAGCCAAGAAACTAGCGGGAGACCCACCGGGGAGCTGTTTTTT. This chain joins TRBV14 and TRBJ2-2; TRBD2 matches 11 bases. Germline assignment: CDR1 SGHDN and CDR2 FVKESK. The CDR3 extends over 17 amino acids. The V gene end was trimmed by 0 bases and the J gene end by 4 bases; junction bases not matched to a gene: 4.

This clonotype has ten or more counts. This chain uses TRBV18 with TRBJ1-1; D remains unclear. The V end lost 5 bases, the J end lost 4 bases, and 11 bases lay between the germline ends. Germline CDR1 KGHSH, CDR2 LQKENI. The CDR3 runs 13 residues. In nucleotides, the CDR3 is TGTGCCAGCTCAACAGAGACGGTCACTGAAGCTTTCTTT. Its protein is CASSTETVTEAFF.

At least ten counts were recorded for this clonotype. CDR3 protein: CASSLAGRGSDTQYF. The CDR3 DNA reads TGCGCCAGCAGCTTGGCAGGGCGGGGGTCAGATACGCAGTATTTT. J is TRBJ2-3 and V is TRBV5-1, with TRBD2 matching 7 bases. CDR3 length: 15 residues. Germline V gives CDR1 SGHRS, CDR2 YFSETQ. Trimming cost V 0 bases and J 4 bases; bases outside gene matches: 5.

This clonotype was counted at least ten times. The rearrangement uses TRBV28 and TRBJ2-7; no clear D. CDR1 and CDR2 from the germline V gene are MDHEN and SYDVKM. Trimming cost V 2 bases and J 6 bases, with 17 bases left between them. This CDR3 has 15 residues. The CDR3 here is CASSLLRAVVSEQYF. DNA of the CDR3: TGTGCCAGCAGTTTACTCCGAGCCGTCGTCTCCGAGCAGTACTTC.

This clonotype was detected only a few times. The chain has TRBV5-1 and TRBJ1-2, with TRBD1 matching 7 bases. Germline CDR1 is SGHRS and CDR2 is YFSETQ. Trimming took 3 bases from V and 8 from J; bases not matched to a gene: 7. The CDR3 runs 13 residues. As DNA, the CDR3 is TGCGCCAGCAGCTCACAGGGGAACGAGGGCTACACCTTC. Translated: CASSSQGNEGYTF.

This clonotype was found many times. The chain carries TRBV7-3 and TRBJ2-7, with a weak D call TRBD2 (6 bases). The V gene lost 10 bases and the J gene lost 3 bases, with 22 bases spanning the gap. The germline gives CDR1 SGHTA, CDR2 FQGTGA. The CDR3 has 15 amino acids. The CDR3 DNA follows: TGTGCCACCTCACGCAGGAGGGCCAATAGCTACGAGCAGTACTTC. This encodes CATSRRRANSYEQYF.

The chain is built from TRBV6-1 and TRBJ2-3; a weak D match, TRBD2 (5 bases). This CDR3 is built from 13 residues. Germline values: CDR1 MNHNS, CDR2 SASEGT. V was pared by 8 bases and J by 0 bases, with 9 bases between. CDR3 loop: CASWTASTDTQYF. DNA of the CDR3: TGTGCCAGCTGGACTGCTAGCACAGATACGCAGTATTTT.

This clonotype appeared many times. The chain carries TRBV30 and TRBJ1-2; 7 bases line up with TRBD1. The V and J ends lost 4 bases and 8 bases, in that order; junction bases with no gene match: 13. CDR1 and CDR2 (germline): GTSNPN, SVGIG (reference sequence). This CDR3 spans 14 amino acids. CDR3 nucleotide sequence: TGTGCCTGGACTAAGACAGGGCTTATTTGGGGCTACACCTTC. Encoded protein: CAWTKTGLIWGYTF.

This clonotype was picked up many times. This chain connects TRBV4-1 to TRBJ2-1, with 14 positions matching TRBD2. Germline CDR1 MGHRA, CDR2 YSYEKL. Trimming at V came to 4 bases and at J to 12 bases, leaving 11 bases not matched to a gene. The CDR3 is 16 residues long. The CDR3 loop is CASSPQTSGRAFGQFF. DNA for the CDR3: TGCGCCAGCAGCCCGCAGACTAGCGGGAGGGCCTTCGGGCAGTTCTTC.

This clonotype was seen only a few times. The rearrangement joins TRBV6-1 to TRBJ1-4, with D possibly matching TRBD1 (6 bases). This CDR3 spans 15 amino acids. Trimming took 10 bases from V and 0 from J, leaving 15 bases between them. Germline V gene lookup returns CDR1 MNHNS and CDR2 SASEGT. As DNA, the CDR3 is TGTGCCACCGCGACAGGCGTTGCAACTAATGAAAAACTGTTTTTT. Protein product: CATATGVATNEKLFF.

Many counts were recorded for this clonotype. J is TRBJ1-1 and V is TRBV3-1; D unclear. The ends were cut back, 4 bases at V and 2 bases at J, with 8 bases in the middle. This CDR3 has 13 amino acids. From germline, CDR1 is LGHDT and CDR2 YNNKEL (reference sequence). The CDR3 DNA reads TGTGCCAGCAGCCCCGCATCTAACACTGAAGCTTTCTTT. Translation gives CASSPASNTEAFF.

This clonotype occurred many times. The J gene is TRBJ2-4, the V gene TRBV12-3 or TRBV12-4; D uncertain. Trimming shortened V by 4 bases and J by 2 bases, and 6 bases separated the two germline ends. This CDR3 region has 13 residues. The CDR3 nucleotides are TGTGCCAGCAGTTGGCAGTCCAAAAACATTCAGTACTTC. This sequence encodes CASSWQSKNIQYF.

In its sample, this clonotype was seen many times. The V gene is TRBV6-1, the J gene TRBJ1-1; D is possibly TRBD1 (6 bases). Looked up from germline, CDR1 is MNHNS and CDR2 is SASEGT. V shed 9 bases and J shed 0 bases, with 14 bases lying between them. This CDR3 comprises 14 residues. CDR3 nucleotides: TGTGCCAGTCTAGAGGGGGGTGTGAACACTGAAGCTTTCTTT. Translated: CASLEGGVNTEAFF.